A selection of T cell receptor beta chains follows, all from one sample in a study of cytotoxic CD8 clonotypes in ibrutinib-treated CLL. Profiling relied on immunoSEQ multiplex PCR, and the TCRdb table lists in-frame clones only, not all of them. The sample includes about 140,000 clones, approximately 75% of them seen just once. The source material was PBMCs, sampled after 12 months of ibrutinib treatment. These receptor sequences come from a human donor with chronic lymphocytic leukemia. The CDR3 runs from the conserved cysteine through the conserved F or W. D genes are given only for firm matches. Size tells how often a clone was seen (once, few, many) or the class of an expanded clone, and some rows leave it out.

V gene,CDR3 length,clone size,J gene,D gene,CDR3 DNA,CDR3 protein
TRBV11-3,14,.,TRBJ1-2,TRBD1,TGTGCCAGCAGCAACAGACAGGGACCGGGTGGCTACACCTTC,CASSNRQGPGGYTF
TRBV14,14,.,TRBJ2-2,TRBD1,TGTGCCAGCAGCCAACGGACAGGGGCCGGGGAGCTGTTTTTT,CASSQRTGAGELFF
TRBV7-9,14,once,TRBJ1-4,.,TGTGCCAGCAGCTTATTAGTAACTAATGAAAAACTGTTTTTT,CASSLLVTNEKLFF
TRBV7-2,15,.,TRBJ1-6,.,TGTGCCAGCAGCTTAGTTCGTCAGGGGAATTCACCCCTCCACTTT,CASSLVRQGNSPLHF
TRBV19,15,.,TRBJ1-2,TRBD1,TGTGCCAGTACCCCCGGGACAGGGGCTAACTATGGCTACACCTTC,CASTPGTGANYGYTF
TRBV15,12,.,TRBJ2-1,.,TGTGCCGTTTATACGGGCTACAATGAGCAGTTCTTC,CAVYTGYNEQFF
TRBV29-1,13,once,TRBJ2-3,.,TGCAGCAAAAGCAGGCGAGGCACAGATACGCAGTATTTT,CSKSRRGTDTQYF
TRBV15,17,.,TRBJ2-3,TRBD2,TGTGCCACCAGCAGAGCGGGGGCTAGCGGGAGGATAAATACGCAGTATTTT,CATSRAGASGRINTQYF
TRBV7-2,13,.,TRBJ1-4,.,TGTGCCAGCAGACCCCGGGGCAGTGAAAAACTGTTTTTT,CASRPRGSEKLFF
TRBV19,14,.,TRBJ1-2,TRBD1,TGTGCCAGTAGTATGGGGACAGGCGGATATGGCTACACCTTC,CASSMGTGGYGYTF
TRBV4-3,16,.,TRBJ1-1,.,TGCGCCAGCAGCCAAGACGGGCACAGCCTGAACACTGAAGCTTTCTTT,CASSQDGHSLNTEAFF
TRBV7-9,12,.,TRBJ2-3,.,TGTGCCAGCAGCGAGGACTCTGCTACGCAGTATTTT,CASSEDSATQYF
TRBV10-2,13,.,TRBJ2-7,.,TGCGCCAGCAGAAGGGACAATCCGAACGAGCAGTACTTC,CASRRDNPNEQYF
TRBV30,18,.,TRBJ1-1,TRBD1,TGTGCCTGGAGTGTCGTCCGGGACAGGGCGACTTGGGACACTGAAGCTTTCTTT,CAWSVVRDRATWDTEAFF
TRBV5-1,15,.,TRBJ2-3,TRBD2,TGCGCCAGCAGCTTGGCTAGCGGAAGCACAGATACGCAGTATTTT,CASSLASGSTDTQYF
TRBV6-1,14,.,TRBJ1-5,.,TGTGCCAGCAGTGTAGTGGAGTCGGATCAGCCCCAGCATTTT,CASSVVESDQPQHF
TRBV9,14,.,TRBJ2-5,TRBD1,TGTGCCAGCAGCCCAGACAGGGTGCAGGAGACCCAGTACTTC,CASSPDRVQETQYF
TRBV10-3,13,.,TRBJ1-6,TRBD1,TGTGCCATCATGGGGACAGGGGATTCACCCCTCCACTTT,CAIMGTGDSPLHF
TRBV7-9,15,once,TRBJ2-1,TRBD1,TGTGCCAGCAGCTTACAGGGACAGATTTACAATGAGCAGTTCTTC,CASSLQGQIYNEQFF
TRBV18,11,.,TRBJ2-1,TRBD2,TGTGCCAGCTCAGGGGGGGATGAGCAGTTCTTC,CASSGGDEQFF
TRBV18,13,.,TRBJ2-7,.,TGTGCCAGCTCACTAGGGCCTACCTACGAGCAGTACTTC,CASSLGPTYEQYF
TRBV5-1,15,few,TRBJ2-5,TRBD1,TGCGCCAGCAGCCTAACGACAGGGACGGAAGAGACCCAGTACTTC,CASSLTTGTEETQYF
TRBV6-1,15,.,TRBJ2-5,.,TGTGCCAGCAGTGCGCTAAAGGGGGGGGAGGAGACCCAGTACTTC,CASSALKGGEETQYF
TRBV28,11,few,TRBJ2-7,.,TGTGCCAGCAGTTTATCCCTAGAGCAGTACTTC,CASSLSLEQYF
TRBV28,15,.,TRBJ1-2,.,TGTGCCAGCAGCCTTGCGAAGTTTGAAGGCTATGGCTACACCTTC,CASSLAKFEGYGYTF
TRBV6-5,14,many,TRBJ1-5,.,TGTGCCATCAGTGTGTCAGATAGCAATCAGCCCCAGCATTTT,CAISVSDSNQPQHF
TRBV5-6,16,.,TRBJ1-2,.,TGTGCCAGCAGCCGCTTGACAGCAACCTCGGGCTATGGCTACACCTTC,CASSRLTATSGYGYTF
TRBV28,14,once,TRBJ2-3,TRBD2,TGTGCCAGCTGGCGCGGGGGGGCTCCAGATACGCAGTATTTT,CASWRGGAPDTQYF
TRBV5-6,15,.,TRBJ2-3,TRBD2,TGTGCCAGCAGCCTAGGGACTAGCGGTACAGATACGCAGTATTTT,CASSLGTSGTDTQYF
TRBV11-2,13,.,TRBJ2-3,.,TGTGCCAGCAGCTCTCCCGGATCAGATACGCAGTATTTT,CASSSPGSDTQYF
TRBV5-1,17,.,TRBJ2-7,TRBD2,TGCGCCAGCAGCTTGGGAGGACTAGCGGGAGGCTCCTACGAGCAGTACTTC,CASSLGGLAGGSYEQYF
TRBV11-1,15,.,TRBJ2-7,TRBD2,TGTGCCAGCAGCCCCCGGGTAGCGGGGGTCGGCGAGCAGTACTTC,CASSPRVAGVGEQYF
TRBV6-4,16,.,TRBJ2-3,TRBD2,TGTGCCAGCAGTGAGCTAGCGGGGGGACACACAGATACGCAGTATTTT,CASSELAGGHTDTQYF
TRBV9,13,.,TRBJ2-7,.,TGTGCCAGCAGCGCCCCGGCGGGCTACGAGCAGTACTTC,CASSAPAGYEQYF
TRBV10-3,13,few,TRBJ2-1,.,TGTGCCATCAGTGTCGACGGGTACAATGAGCAGTTCTTC,CAISVDGYNEQFF
TRBV18,16,.,TRBJ2-7,.,TGTGCCAGCTCACCACGGGGGGACAGCTGGTCCTACGAGCAGTACTTC,CASSPRGDSWSYEQYF
TRBV6-5,14,.,TRBJ1-1,.,TGTGCCAGCAGTTGGGGACAAAGGAACACTGAAGCTTTCTTT,CASSWGQRNTEAFF
TRBV28,14,.,TRBJ1-3,TRBD1,TGTGCCAGCAGCCGAGGGGGGACAGCTGACACCATATATTTT,CASSRGGTADTIYF